The sequence of this T cell receptor (beta chain) was determined in a study of blood T cell repertoires in COVID-19 (TCRdb year 2020). Some background on the complete study: The collaborator samples originated in the United States, Italy and Spain and spanned the acute and convalescent phases of COVID-19. Samples came from the ongoing ImmuneRACE study (first 160 participants) plus 1,254 subjects from 6 global collaborators. HLA class I and class II types, where available, came from metadata supplied by the sample provider rather than from assay-based typing. Sample metadata almost always included a de-identified subject ID, COVID-19 status, age in years and sex. The prospective study material was composed of cDNA or gDNA derived from T cells, B-cell-depleted T cells, or PBMCs. The dataset comprised deeply sampled blood TCRbeta repertoires from subjects exposed to, actively infected with, or recovered from COVID-19. A freely available public database, intended as a resource for researchers studying the immune response to SARS-CoV-2, is where the repertoires were released. General study outcomes and caveats: The amount of clinical and demographic metadata varied by source and participant and was provided uncurated.

Looking up the germline V gene yields CDR1 SGDLS and CDR2 YYNGEE. The CDR3 measures 15 amino acids from cysteine to phenylalanine. CDR3 DNA only is kept here, 45 bases in frame from base 1. V is reduced by 0 bases and J by 2 bases, leaving a spacing of 12 bases between them. This clone was observed once. Its antigen target is currently unknown. Base qualities were left out, and no much larger clone turns up one base away. The collaborating institutions used their own protocols to collect whole blood in K2EDTA tubes. Collaborator samples were shipped for TCRbeta analysis as frozen whole blood, isolated PBMCs, or DNA extracted from either sample type. TCRbeta CDR3 regions were amplified from genomic DNA by means of the immunoSEQ Assay, a bias-controlled multiplex PCR. For the original study's pipeline: The number of nucleated cells in each sample was estimated from the amplification of reference gene primers within the assay. To quantify the absolute abundance of each unique TCRbeta CDR3 rearrangement, sequence reads were collapsed and filtered. For each sample, productive Simpson clonality was calculated as the square root of Simpson's diversity index over productive rearrangements. In TCRdb, the immuneACCESS table is reduced to in-frame sequences with V and J assigned. These tables do not hold every clone; where another copy was compared, an unresolved V gene accounts for under half, and the others remain unexplained. V and J calls and clone size are copied from that table; D and trimming were computed from the DNA. The sample table records about 250,000 clones; 70% to 90% of these occur just once. About 3% of the sample goes to the ten largest clones.

Sample: peripheral blood. The V and J segments used are TRBV9 and TRBJ2-7; a tentative D match to TRBD1 spans 7 bases. The origin of this receptor is a man aged 18 to 29 with active or convalescent COVID-19. The DNA sequence follows: TGTGCCAGCAGCGTAGGGCAGGGGGGCCCCTACGAGCAGTACTTC. It is translated as CASSVGQGGPYEQYF.